Presented here are 23 T cell receptor beta chains from one specimen sequenced in a study of molecular identifiers for immune sequencing clone quantification. One entry per CDR3 protein, called by TCRdb with MiXCR from the PCR reads. The sample yields some 590,000 distinct CDR3 sequences, roughly 23% seen once. Sequenced input: naive CD8+ T cells from blood, with Jurkat cell RNA spiked in. Subset defined: FACS-sorted CD8+CD4-CCR7+CD45RA+ naive T cells. The receptors were sampled from a human donor in good health. Some libraries in this study had Jurkat cell RNA spiked in.

Ten or more counts support this clonotype. This chain's CDR3 is CSARPDRGNTEAFF. CDR3 nucleotide sequence: TGCAGTGCTCGCCCGGACAGGGGAAACACTGAAGCTTTCTTT. This rearrangement joins TRBV20-1 to TRBJ1-1, with 9 bases that match TRBD1. Germline trimming cut 5 bases from V and 2 bases from J; bases unmatched to any gene: 6. The CDR3 sequence is 14 residues long. From germline, CDR1 is DFQATT and CDR2 SNEGSKA (reference sequence).

The CDR3 DNA follows: TGCGCCAGCAGCCCCTGGGGACAAGTGGACACTGAAGCTTTCTTT. It encodes CASSPWGQVDTEAFF. The chain is built from TRBV4-3 and TRBJ1-1; tentative D call: TRBD1 (6 bases). The CDR3 covers 15 residues. Looked up from germline, CDR1 is LGHNA and CDR2 is YSLEER. V lost 4 bases and J 3 bases, leaving 15 bases between the germline ends.

With respect to this clonotype: This could be a read error, since a much larger clone is one nucleotide away. Since the CDR3 does not end with the conserved phenylalanine or tryptophan, this likely comes from a read error. The gene calls are TRBV6-2 or TRBV6-3 and TRBJ2-7, with D maybe TRBD1 (6 bases). The V end lost 6 bases, the J end lost 5 bases, and 17 bases lay between the germline ends. Germline CDR1 MNHEY, CDR2 SVGEGT. The CDR3 length is 14 residues. The CDR3 sequence: CASRAPGQPNEQYS. The CDR3 DNA reads as TGTGCCAGCAGAGCCCCCGGACAGCCTAACGAGCAGTACTCC.

This clonotype was recorded at least ten times. This rearrangement joins TRBV12-3 or TRBV12-4 to TRBJ2-1, with D unresolved. Trimming shortened V by 8 bases and J by 9 bases, and 17 bases separated the two germline ends. The CDR3 is 13 residues long. Written as DNA, the CDR3 is TGTGCCAGCGGCCCCGCCGCTCAAAGTGAGCAGTTCTTC. Its protein is CASGPAAQSEQFF.

In this sample, this clonotype turned up a few times. The chain has TRBV19 and TRBJ1-5, with 8 bases lining up with TRBD1. Germline V gives CDR1 LNHDA, CDR2 SQIVND (reference sequence). V dropped 4 bases and J dropped 2; count of bases not matched to a gene: 13. This CDR3 is built from 18 residues. The chain's CDR3 is CASSTTGTGVYRNQPQHF. CDR3 nucleotide sequence: TGTGCCAGTAGTACTACCGGGACAGGAGTTTATCGCAATCAGCCCCAGCATTTT.

This chain uses TRBV4-1 with TRBJ1-5; D unclear. The CDR3 sequence is 15 residues long. Per the germline V gene, CDR1 is MGHRA and CDR2 is YSYEKL. The V end lost 0 bases, the J end lost 5 bases, and 11 bases lay between the germline ends. DNA of the CDR3: TGCGCCAGCAGCCAAGAGGGGATAATCGATCAGCCCCAGCATTTT. It is translated as CASSQEGIIDQPQHF.

This clonotype was recorded a few times. V gene TRBV10-3 combines with J gene TRBJ2-7; TRBD2 agrees at 11 bases. Losses at the gene ends were 3 bases for V and 3 bases for J; bases not matched to a gene: 4. Germline values: CDR1 ENHRY, CDR2 SYGVKD. This CDR3 spans 15 amino acids. This chain's CDR3 is CAISDIAGGSYEQYF. Here the CDR3 DNA reads TGTGCCATCAGTGATATAGCGGGGGGGAGCTACGAGCAGTACTTC.

This clonotype has a count of ten or more. The V and J genes are TRBV4-3 and TRBJ1-1, with a possible D match to TRBD1 (6 bases). The CDR3 is 16 amino acids. Germline V CDR1 and CDR2: LGHNA, YSLEER. The ends were cut back, 1 base at V and 4 bases at J, with 16 bases in the middle. This CDR3 reads CASSQGGTGSGTEAFF. CDR3 nucleotides: TGCGCCAGCAGCCAAGGCGGAACAGGGTCTGGCACTGAAGCTTTCTTT.

This clonotype was detected ten times or more. This chain links TRBV6-6 with TRBJ2-7, with D possibly being TRBD2 (6 bases). The V end was cut by 11 bases, the J end by 0 bases, with 14 bases between. There are 13 residues in the CDR3. Germline V CDR1 and CDR2: MNHNY, SVGAGI (reference sequence). The DNA of the CDR3 is TGTGCCGCCACCGGGACTGGCTCCTACGAGCAGTACTTC. Its protein is CAATGTGSYEQYF.

Ten or more counts support this clonotype. J is TRBJ2-3 and V is TRBV7-9; D is unclear. V lost 2 bases to trimming and J lost 6 bases, with 6 bases between them. This CDR3 region has 12 residues. Germline values: CDR1 SEHNR, CDR2 FQNEAQ (reference sequence). The CDR3 DNA reads TGTGCCAGCAGCTTACCAGGCGATACGCAGTATTTT. Its protein product is CASSLPGDTQYF.

This clonotype was seen only a few times. This chain links TRBV12-3 or TRBV12-4 with TRBJ1-1, with TRBD1 matching over 8 bases. Unmatched junction bases numbered 10, after V lost 5 bases and J lost 5 bases. The CDR3 has 15 residues. In DNA, the CDR3 is TGTGCCAGCAGTCCCTACAGGGGGAGTAATACTGAAGCTTTCTTT. This gives the protein CASSPYRGSNTEAFF.

The sample holds many counts of this clonotype. This chain links TRBV7-9 with TRBJ2-3; TRBD2 agrees at 10 bases. This CDR3 contains 19 residues. The V gene end was trimmed by 5 bases and the J gene end by 1 base; junction bases not matched to a gene: 15. Germline loops: CDR1 SEHNR, CDR2 FQNEAQ (reference sequence). The chain's CDR3 is CASSLPASGGPKRTDTQYF. CDR3 DNA: TGTGCCAGCAGCCTGCCTGCTAGCGGGGGCCCGAAACGCACAGATACGCAGTATTTT.

This clonotype appeared many times. The chain joins TRBV30 to TRBJ2-5; TRBD2 aligns across 8 bases. This CDR3 spans 15 amino acids. Germline V gene sequence: CDR1 GTSNPN, CDR2 SVGIG (reference sequence). Unmatched junction bases numbered 10, after V lost 6 bases and J lost 1 base. The CDR3 sequence is CACTKSGSSQETQYF. In DNA, the CDR3 is TGTGCCTGCACTAAAAGCGGGAGTAGCCAAGAGACCCAGTACTTC.

This clonotype has ten or more counts. The chain recombines TRBV7-8 with TRBJ2-7; a weak D match, TRBD2 (5 bases). This CDR3 is built from 16 residues. From germline, CDR1 is SGHVS and CDR2 FQNEAQ. Trimming took off 2 bases at V and 0 bases at J, with 14 bases between the two ends. The CDR3 region has the DNA TGTGCCAGCAGCTTAACCAACCGGGGTAGCTCCTACGAGCAGTACTTC. Translated, it gives CASSLTNRGSSYEQYF.

With regard to this clonotype: A much larger clonotype is one base distant, so this may be a read error. The chain joins TRBV7-9 to TRBJ2-7, with D possibly TRBD2 on 6 matching bases. This CDR3 spans 15 amino acids. The germline V gene has CDR1 SEHNR and CDR2 FQNEAQ (reference sequence). This chain's CDR3 is CASIGPGTPTYKQYF. Written as DNA, the CDR3 is TGTGCCAGCATCGGCCCCGGGACTCCCACCTACAAGCAGTACTTC.

In this sample, this clonotype turned up many times. This chain connects TRBV9 to TRBJ1-1, with D possibly matching TRBD1 (6 bases). This CDR3 region has 14 residues. Trimming stripped 4 bases from V and 4 bases from J, with 14 bases between. CDR1 is SGDLS and CDR2 is YYNGEE in the germline V gene. The CDR3 protein is CASSPQTGSTEAFF. CDR3 nucleotides: TGTGCCAGCAGCCCGCAAACAGGGAGCACTGAAGCTTTCTTT.

The V call is TRBV6-6, the J call TRBJ1-5, with D hard to call. Trimming pared 6 bases from V and 8 bases from J, leaving 8 bases between. CDR1 is MNHNY and CDR2 is SVGAGI in the germline V gene (reference sequence). This CDR3 has 11 residues. The CDR3 loop is CASSQTEPQHF. The DNA of the CDR3 is TGTGCCAGCAGCCAAACAGAGCCCCAGCATTTT.

This clonotype was recorded at least ten times. J is TRBJ2-6 and V is TRBV19, with D perhaps given as TRBD1 or TRBD2 (5 bases each). CDR1 is LNHDA, CDR2 SQIVND, per germline (reference sequence). CDR3 size: 15 residues. Trimming shortened V by 7 bases and J by 0 bases, and 10 bases separated the two germline ends. CDR3 residues: CASTPGRSGANVLTF. The CDR3 bases are TGTGCCAGTACGCCGGGGCGCTCTGGGGCCAACGTCCTGACTTTC.

V is TRBV13 and J is TRBJ2-5; no reliable D call. The length of the CDR3 is 16 residues. The V end was cut by 2 bases, the J end by 5 bases, with 18 bases between. CDR1 PRHDT and CDR2 FYEKMQ come from the germline V gene (reference sequence). The CDR3 bases are TGTGCCAGCAGCTTATCCGCCTTAGATGAGTCGGAGACCCAGTACTTC. Protein product: CASSLSALDESETQYF.

The table lists this clonotype with many counts. The chain recombines TRBV20-1 with TRBJ2-7; D unresolved. V was pared by 3 bases and J by 6 bases, with 9 bases between. CDR3 size: 11 residues. Germline V lookup: CDR1 DFQATT, CDR2 SNEGSKA (reference sequence). CDR3 amino acids: CSAREGFEQYF. The CDR3 DNA sequence: TGCAGTGCTAGGGAAGGGTTCGAGCAGTACTTC.

This clonotype was found many times. V gene TRBV4-1 combines with J gene TRBJ2-3; maybe TRBD1 (5 bases). V shed 4 bases and J shed 1 base, with 9 bases lying between them. This CDR3 region has 14 residues. Germline V gene data show CDR1 as MGHRA and CDR2 as YSYEKL. The CDR3 DNA follows: TGCGCCAGCAGCCTGGGCAGGGGCACAGATACGCAGTATTTT. This gives the protein CASSLGRGTDTQYF.

This chain links TRBV6-2 or TRBV6-3 with TRBJ2-7; no firm D call. This CDR3 spans 15 amino acids. Trimming cost V 6 bases and J 9 bases, with 24 bases left between them. Germline assignment: CDR1 MNHEY and CDR2 SVGEGT. CDR3 sequence (DNA): TGTGCCAGCAGAGCAACGGGCATGGCGGTTCACGCGCAGTACTTC. Translation: CASRATGMAVHAQYF.

This rearrangement joins TRBV10-1 to TRBJ1-5; D uncertain. The V end lost 2 bases, the J end lost 9 bases, and 11 bases lay between the germline ends. This CDR3 has 13 residues. In germline, CDR1 is WNHNN, CDR2 SYGVQD (reference sequence). CDR3 sequence reads: CASSEAEPRPQHF. The CDR3 DNA is TGCGCCAGCAGTGAGGCCGAACCCCGGCCCCAGCATTTT.